This T cell receptor beta chain was sequenced in a study of T cell responses to AZD1222 COVID-19 vaccine. Assay used: immunoSEQ multiplex PCR; TCRdb lists only in-frame clones, some missing. The top ten clones hold roughly an eighth of a sample with over 60,000 clones, approximately 80% of them seen once. General study findings and limits: At baseline, seropositivity was found in only a handful of AZD1222 recipients.

To note about this clone: Its antigen is not known.

V dropped 4 bases and J dropped 4; count of bases not matched to a gene: 11. Per germline, CDR1 KGHSH and CDR2 LQKENI. The CDR3 is made up of 16 amino acids. The sequences come from peripheral blood, collected 28 days after the second AZD1222 dose. This rearrangement joins TRBV18 to TRBJ1-1; 8 bases map to TRBD1. The TCR comes from an adult who received the AZD1222 COVID-19 vaccine. CDR3 nucleotide sequence: TGTGCCAGCTCACAAGTGACAGGGGTTTTGGCCACTGAAGCTTTCTTT. Encoded protein: CASSQVTGVLATEAFF.